The 5 T cell receptor beta chains reported below all come from one sample, sequenced in a study of vaccination and CD4 T cells after COVID-19 (dated by TCRdb to 2022 to 2024). The library was obtained by PCR. Instrument used: Illumina iSeq 100. Starting from the raw public reads, TCRdb applied fastp trimming at Q25, assembled clones with MiXCR and retained in-frame beta chains. Merged by CDR3 protein, the rows form single entries marked with the most common genes and DNA. The sample table lists 12,000 to 15,000 distinct CDR3 sequences, roughly 71% of them with a count of one. Together, the top ten hold about 1% of the sample. Sample: CD4+ T cells from blood, taken after SARS-CoV-2 vaccination. The receptors were sampled from a human donor who had recovered from COVID-19.

The rearrangement joins TRBV4-3 to TRBJ1-5; the D gene is possibly TRBD1 (5 bases). CDR1 LGHNA and CDR2 YSLEER come from the germline V gene. Deletions cut 0 bases from V and 6 bases from J, with 9 bases between. The CDR3 is 14 residues long. CDR3 sequence: CASSQEAGTQPQHF. The DNA for the CDR3 is TGCGCCAGCAGCCAAGAGGCAGGGACTCAGCCCCAGCATTTT.

J is TRBJ1-6 and V is TRBV2; D ambiguous. The CDR3 contains 15 residues. In germline, CDR1 is SNHLY, CDR2 FYNNEI. The V gene lost 6 bases and the J gene lost 6 bases, with 15 bases spanning the gap. Here the CDR3 DNA reads TGTGCCAGCAGCGTTACAGAGTATTCTAATTCACCCCTCCACTTT. It codes for CASSVTEYSNSPLHF.

The chain combines TRBV6-1 with TRBJ1-5; D remains ambiguous. Per germline, CDR1 MNHNS and CDR2 SASEGT. Trimming removed 3 bases at V and 3 bases at J, with 6 bases between. The CDR3 length is 13 residues. CDR3 amino acids: CASSDEVNQPQHF. CDR3 DNA: TGTGCCAGCAGTGACGAGGTCAATCAGCCCCAGCATTTT.

The chain couples TRBV7-2 to TRBJ2-3; 7 bases align to TRBD2. The CDR3 totals 16 residues. V gave up 5 bases and J gave up 2 bases; unmatched junction bases: 10. Germline V gives CDR1 SGHTA, CDR2 FQGNSA. The CDR3 nucleotides read TGTGCCAGCAGCCCGAACCAGCGGGGAGTCACAGATACGCAGTATTTT. Translated, it gives CASSPNQRGVTDTQYF. The whole variable domain, remainder taken from reference TRBV7-2 and TRBJ2-3, is GAGVSQSPSNKVTEKGKDVELRCDPISGHTALYWYRQSLGQGLEFLIYFQGNSAPDKSGLPSDRFSAERTGGSVSTLTIQRTQQEDSAVYLCASSPNQRGVTDTQYFGPGTRLTVL.

The genes are TRBV6-2 or TRBV6-3 and TRBJ1-2; TRBD1 agrees at 7 bases. This CDR3 is built from 14 residues. J was trimmed by 7 bases and V by 7 bases; bases with no gene match: 12. Per germline, CDR1 MNHEY and CDR2 SVGEGT. The CDR3 DNA reads TGTGCCAGCACCTTGGCGACAGGGTCATCTGGCTACACCTTC. Amino acid sequence: CASTLATGSSGYTF.